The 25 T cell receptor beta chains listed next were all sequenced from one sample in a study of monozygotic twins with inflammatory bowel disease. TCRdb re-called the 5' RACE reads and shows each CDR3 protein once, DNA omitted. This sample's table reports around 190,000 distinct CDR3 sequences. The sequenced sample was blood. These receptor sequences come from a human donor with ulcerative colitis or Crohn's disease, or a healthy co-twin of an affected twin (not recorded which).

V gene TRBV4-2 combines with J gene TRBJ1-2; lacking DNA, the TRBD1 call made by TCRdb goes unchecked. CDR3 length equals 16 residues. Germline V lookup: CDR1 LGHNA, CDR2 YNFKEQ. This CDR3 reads CASSQGDRGQNYGYTF.

CDR3 amino acids: CASSLAGTSITGELFF. The V gene is TRBV7-6, the J gene TRBJ2-2; no DNA is available, so the TRBD2 call from TCRdb remains unchecked. CDR3 length: 16 residues. Germline-derived CDR1 and CDR2 are SGHVS and FNYEAQ.

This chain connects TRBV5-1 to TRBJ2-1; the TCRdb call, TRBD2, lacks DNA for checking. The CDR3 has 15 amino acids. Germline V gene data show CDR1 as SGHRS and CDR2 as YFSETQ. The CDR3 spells CASSSPGLATNEQFF.

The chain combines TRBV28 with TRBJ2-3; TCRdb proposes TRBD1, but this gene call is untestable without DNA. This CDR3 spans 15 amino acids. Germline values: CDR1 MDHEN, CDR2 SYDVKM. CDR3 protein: CASSATTGVGDTQYF.

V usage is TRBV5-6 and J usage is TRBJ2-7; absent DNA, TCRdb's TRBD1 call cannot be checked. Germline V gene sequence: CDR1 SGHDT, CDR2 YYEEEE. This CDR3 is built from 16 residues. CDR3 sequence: CASSRSRDTSAYVQYF.

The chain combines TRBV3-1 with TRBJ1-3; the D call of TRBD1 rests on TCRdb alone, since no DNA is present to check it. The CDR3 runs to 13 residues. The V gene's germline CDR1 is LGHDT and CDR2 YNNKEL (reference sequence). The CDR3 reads CASSRDTINTIYF.

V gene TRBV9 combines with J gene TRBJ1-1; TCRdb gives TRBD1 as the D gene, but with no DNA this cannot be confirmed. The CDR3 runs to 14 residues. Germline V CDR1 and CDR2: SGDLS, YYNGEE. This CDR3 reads CASSSSGRDREAFF.

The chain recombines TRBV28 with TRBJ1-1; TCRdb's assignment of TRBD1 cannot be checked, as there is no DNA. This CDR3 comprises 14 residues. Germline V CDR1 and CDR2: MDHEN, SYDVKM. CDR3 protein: CASSSQGGDTEAFF.

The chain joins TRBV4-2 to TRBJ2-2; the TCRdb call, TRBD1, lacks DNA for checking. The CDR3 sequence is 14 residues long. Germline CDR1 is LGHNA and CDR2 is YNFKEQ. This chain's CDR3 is CASSQDRGPGELFF.

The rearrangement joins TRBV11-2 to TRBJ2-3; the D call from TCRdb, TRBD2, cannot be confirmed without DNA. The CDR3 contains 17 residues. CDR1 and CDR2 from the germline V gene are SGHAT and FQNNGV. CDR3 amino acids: CASSFNGGANFPDTQYF.

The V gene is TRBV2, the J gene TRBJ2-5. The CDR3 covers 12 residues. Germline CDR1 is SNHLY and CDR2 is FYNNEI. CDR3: CASKGSGETQYF.

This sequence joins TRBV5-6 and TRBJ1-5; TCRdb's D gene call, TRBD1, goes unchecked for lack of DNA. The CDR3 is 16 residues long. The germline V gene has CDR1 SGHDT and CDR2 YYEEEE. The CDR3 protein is CASSFSRGLSNQPQHF. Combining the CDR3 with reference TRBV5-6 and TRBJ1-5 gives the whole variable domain DAGVTQSPTHLIKTRGQQVTLRCSPKSGHDTVSWYQQALGQGPQFIFQYYEEEERQRGNFPDRFSGHQFPNYSSELNVNALLLGDSALYLCASSFSRGLSNQPQHFGDGTRLSIL.

The chain's CDR3 is CASSGGGSLNQPQHF. This chain connects TRBV12-3 or TRBV12-4 to TRBJ1-5; the D call from TCRdb, TRBD1, cannot be confirmed without DNA. CDR3 length equals 15 residues.

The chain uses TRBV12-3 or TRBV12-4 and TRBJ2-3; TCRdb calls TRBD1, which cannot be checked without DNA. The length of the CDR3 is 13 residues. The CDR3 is CASRGTAGDTQYF.

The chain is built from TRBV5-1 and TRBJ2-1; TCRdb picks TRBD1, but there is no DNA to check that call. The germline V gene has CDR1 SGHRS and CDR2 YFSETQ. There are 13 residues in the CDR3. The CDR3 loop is CASRTDDYNEQFF. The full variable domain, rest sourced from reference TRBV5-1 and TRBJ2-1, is KAGVTQTPRYLIKTRGQQVTLSCSPISGHRSVSWYQQTPGQGLQFLFEYFSETQRNKGNFPGRFSGRQFSNSRSEMNVSTLELGDSALYLCASRTDDYNEQFFGPGTRLTVL.

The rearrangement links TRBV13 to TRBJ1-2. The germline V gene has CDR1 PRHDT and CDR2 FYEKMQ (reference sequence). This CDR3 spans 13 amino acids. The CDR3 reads CASSPALNYGYTF.

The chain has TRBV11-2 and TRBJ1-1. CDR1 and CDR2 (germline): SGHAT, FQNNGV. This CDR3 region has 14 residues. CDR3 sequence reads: CASSLDQVSTEAFF.

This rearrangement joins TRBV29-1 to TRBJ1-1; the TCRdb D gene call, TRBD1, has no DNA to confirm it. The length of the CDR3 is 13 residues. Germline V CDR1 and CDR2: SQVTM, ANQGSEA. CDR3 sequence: CSVEDGQGAQAFF.

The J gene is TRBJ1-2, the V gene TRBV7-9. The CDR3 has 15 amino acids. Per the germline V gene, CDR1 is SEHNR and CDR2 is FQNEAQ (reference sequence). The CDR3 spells CASSLDQHYNYGYTF.

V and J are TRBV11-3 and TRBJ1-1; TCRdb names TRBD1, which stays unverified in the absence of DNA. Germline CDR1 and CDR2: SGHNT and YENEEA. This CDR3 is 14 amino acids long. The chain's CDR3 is CASSLGDANTEAFF.

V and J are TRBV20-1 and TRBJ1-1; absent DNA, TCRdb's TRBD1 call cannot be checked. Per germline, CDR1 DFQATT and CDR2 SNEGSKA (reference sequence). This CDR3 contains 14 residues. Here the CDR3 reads CSASGRKGATEAFF.

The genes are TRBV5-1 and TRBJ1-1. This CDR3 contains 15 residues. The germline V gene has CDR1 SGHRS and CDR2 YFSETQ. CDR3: CASSLATAVNTEAFF.

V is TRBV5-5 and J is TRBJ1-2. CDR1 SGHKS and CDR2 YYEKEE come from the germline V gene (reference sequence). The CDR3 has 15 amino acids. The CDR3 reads CASSSSPIANYGYTF.

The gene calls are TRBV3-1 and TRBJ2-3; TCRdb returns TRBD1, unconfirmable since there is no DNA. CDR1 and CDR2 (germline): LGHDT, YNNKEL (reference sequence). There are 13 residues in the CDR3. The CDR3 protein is CASSQGVTDTQYF.

The CDR3 sequence: CASRMTGLTDTQYF. The chain uses TRBV6-1 and TRBJ2-3; TCRdb proposes TRBD1, but this gene call is untestable without DNA. The CDR3 length is 14 residues. The germline V gene has CDR1 MNHNS and CDR2 SASEGT.